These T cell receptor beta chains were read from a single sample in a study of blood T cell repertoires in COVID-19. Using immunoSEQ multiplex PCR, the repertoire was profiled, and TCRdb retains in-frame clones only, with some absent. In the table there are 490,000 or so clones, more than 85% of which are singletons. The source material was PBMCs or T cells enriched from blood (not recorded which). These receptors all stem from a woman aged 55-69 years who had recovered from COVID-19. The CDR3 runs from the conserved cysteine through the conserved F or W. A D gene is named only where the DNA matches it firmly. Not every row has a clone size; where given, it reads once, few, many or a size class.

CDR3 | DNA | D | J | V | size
CASSPGFQGAGNEQFF | TGCGCCAGCAGCCCGGGGTTCCAGGGGGCGGGAAATGAGCAGTTCTTC | TRBD1 | TRBJ2-1 | TRBV4-1 | NA
CASSFQGALNGELFF | TGTGCCAGCAGCTTCCAGGGGGCGTTGAACGGGGAGCTGTTTTTT | TRBD1 | TRBJ2-2 | TRBV7-2 | NA
CASSAERGPRQIRALHF | TGTGCCAGCAGCGCTGAGAGGGGGCCCAGGCAAATTCGTGCCCTCCACTTT | TRBD1 | TRBJ1-6 | TRBV9 | NA
CASSISGTSGAYNEQFF | TGTGCCAGTAGTATTTCAGGGACTAGCGGGGCTTACAATGAGCAGTTCTTC | TRBD2 | TRBJ2-1 | TRBV19 | NA
CASSRDRPQETQYF | TGTGCCAGCAGCCGGGACAGACCTCAAGAGACCCAGTACTTC | TRBD1 | TRBJ2-5 | TRBV11-3 | NA
CASSLATGATNEKLFF | TGCGCCAGCAGCTTGGCCACGGGGGCAACTAATGAAAAACTGTTTTTT | NA | TRBJ1-4 | TRBV5-1 | NA
CASSRSGQSGDIQYF | TGCGCCAGCAGCAGAAGTGGACAGTCAGGGGACATTCAGTACTTC | NA | TRBJ2-4 | TRBV5-1 | NA
CASSPGQSYGYTF | TGTGCCAGCAGCCCCGGACAGTCTTATGGCTACACCTTC | NA | TRBJ1-2 | TRBV5-5 | NA
CASSPRTSGGADTQYF | TGTGCCAGCAGCCCCAGGACTAGCGGGGGGGCAGATACGCAGTATTTT | TRBD2 | TRBJ2-3 | TRBV7-2 | NA
CASSDRTGPTDTQYF | TGTGCCAGCAGCGACCGAACAGGCCCCACAGATACGCAGTATTTT | NA | TRBJ2-3 | TRBV11-3 | NA
CASSERRGGPETQYF | TGTGCCAGCAGTGAAAGGCGGGGGGGCCCAGAGACCCAGTACTTC | TRBD2 | TRBJ2-5 | TRBV2 | NA
CASSDNQNRVNTEAFF | TGTGCCAGCTCAGACAATCAAAACAGGGTTAACACTGAAGCTTTCTTT | NA | TRBJ1-1 | TRBV18 | NA
CASGLVLKGAENEQFF | TGTGCTAGTGGTTTGGTACTTAAGGGGGCTGAAAATGAGCAGTTCTTC | TRBD1 | TRBJ2-1 | TRBV12-5 | NA
CATTPGITGNTIYF | TGTGCCACTACCCCAGGGATAACTGGAAACACCATATATTTT | NA | TRBJ1-3 | TRBV19 | NA
CASSSPGQGRDTQYF | TGTGCCAGCAGCTCCCCGGGACAGGGCCGGGATACGCAGTATTTT | TRBD1 | TRBJ2-3 | TRBV7-6 | once
CASSTQGVLGSYTF | TGTGCCAGCAGCACACAGGGGGTTTTGGGAAGCTACACCTTC | TRBD1 | TRBJ1-2 | TRBV7-8 | NA
CASREGDYGYTF | TGCGCCAGCAGGGAAGGGGACTATGGCTACACCTTC | NA | TRBJ1-2 | TRBV10-2 | NA
CASRLERGPTDTQYF | TGTGCCAGCAGGCTAGAGCGGGGGCCCACAGATACGCAGTATTTT | TRBD2 | TRBJ2-3 | TRBV6-5 | NA
CASSVGLQDRSYSPLHF | TGTGCCAGCAGCGTAGGGCTCCAGGATCGGTCGTATTCACCCCTCCACTTT | NA | TRBJ1-6 | TRBV9 | once
CASSLRRRGGEETQYF | TGTGCCAGCAGCCTACGCCGTCGTGGGGGGGAAGAGACCCAGTACTTC | TRBD2 | TRBJ2-5 | TRBV7-2 | NA
CASSLGQPQETQYF | TGTGCCAGCAGCTTAGGACAACCGCAAGAGACCCAGTACTTC | NA | TRBJ2-5 | TRBV7-2 | NA
CASSQADGKNIQYF | TGTGCCAGCAGCCAGGCAGATGGCAAAAACATTCAGTACTTC | NA | TRBJ2-4 | TRBV3-1/TRBV3-2 | NA
CASSESPGGEQFF | TGTGCCAGCAGTGAATCCCCCGGAGGTGAGCAGTTCTTC | NA | TRBJ2-1 | TRBV6-4 | NA
CASSPQAVANYGYTF | TGTGCCAGCTCACCACAGGCGGTTGCTAACTATGGCTACACCTTC | NA | TRBJ1-2 | TRBV18 | NA
CASSIDRGGQGASKNIQYF | TGTGCCAGTAGTATAGATCGAGGAGGGCAGGGGGCATCCAAAAACATTCAGTACTTC | TRBD1 | TRBJ2-4 | TRBV19 | NA
CASSRERGEGYEQYF | TGTGCCAGCAGCCGCGAGCGGGGGGAAGGCTACGAGCAGTACTTC | TRBD2 | TRBJ2-7 | TRBV11-2 | NA
CSVKQANTEAFF | TGCAGCGTTAAACAGGCGAACACTGAAGCTTTCTTT | NA | TRBJ1-1 | TRBV29-1 | once
CASRDSGTLSYEQYF | TGTGCCAGCAGGGATTCCGGGACACTATCCTACGAGCAGTACTTC | NA | TRBJ2-7 | TRBV3-1/TRBV3-2 | once
CASSVGLAGYEQYF | TGTGCCAGCAGCGTAGGACTAGCGGGGTACGAGCAGTACTTC | TRBD2 | TRBJ2-7 | TRBV9 | NA
CASSPRLAGEETQYF | TGTGCCAGCTCACCAAGGCTAGCGGGGGAAGAGACCCAGTACTTC | TRBD2 | TRBJ2-5 | TRBV18 | NA
CASSMLVSGGGADTQYF | TGTGCCAGCAGCATGCTAGTTAGCGGGGGAGGAGCAGATACGCAGTATTTT | TRBD2 | TRBJ2-3 | TRBV3-1/TRBV3-2 | NA
CASSIAVQGRNQPQHF | TGTGCCAGTAGTATAGCCGTACAGGGTCGCAATCAGCCCCAGCATTTT | NA | TRBJ1-5 | TRBV19 | NA
CASSFPGSASNQPQHF | TGTGCCAGCAGTTTCCCAGGGTCTGCGAGCAATCAGCCCCAGCATTTT | NA | TRBJ1-5 | TRBV6-6 | NA
CASSLGPGQNYGYTF | TGTGCCAGCAGCTTAGGACCCGGACAGAACTATGGCTACACCTTC | NA | TRBJ1-2 | TRBV7-8 | NA
CASKLDRVNTEAFF | TGTGCCAGTAAGTTGGACAGGGTGAACACTGAAGCTTTCTTT | TRBD1 | TRBJ1-1 | TRBV19 | NA
CASSAEQGISEAFF | TGCGCCAGCAGCGCGGAACAGGGCATCTCTGAAGCTTTCTTT | NA | TRBJ1-1 | TRBV5-1 | NA
CATSASGGAGNTQYF | TGTGCCACCAGTGCGAGCGGGGGGGCGGGAAATACGCAGTATTTT | TRBD2 | TRBJ2-3 | TRBV24-1 | NA
CASSAGGSAGTGELFF | TGTGCCAGCAGCGCCGGAGGTAGCGCTGGAACCGGGGAGCTGTTTTTT | NA | TRBJ2-2 | TRBV9 | NA
CASSPLARTGPYEQYF | TGTGCCAGCTCACCACTGGCCCGGACAGGACCCTACGAGCAGTACTTC | TRBD1 | TRBJ2-7 | TRBV18 | NA
CASSSATGGGYNEQFF | TGCGCCAGCAGCTCCGCTACAGGGGGCGGGTACAATGAGCAGTTCTTC | TRBD1 | TRBJ2-1 | TRBV5-1 | NA
CAIRVRQGNTGELFF | TGTGCCATCAGGGTGCGGCAGGGAAACACCGGGGAGCTGTTTTTT | NA | TRBJ2-2 | TRBV10-3 | NA
CASSVQGARTDTQYF | TGCGCCAGCAGCGTACAGGGGGCGCGGACAGATACGCAGTATTTT | TRBD1 | TRBJ2-3 | TRBV5-1 | few
CSVERGNTEAFF | TGCAGCGTTGAAAGGGGGAACACTGAAGCTTTCTTT | NA | TRBJ1-1 | TRBV29-1 | NA
CATSRVEGVTDTQYF | TGTGCCACCAGCAGAGTTGAGGGGGTCACAGATACGCAGTATTTT | NA | TRBJ2-3 | TRBV15 | NA
CASSPHPGQGITEAFF | TGTGCCAGCAGCCCGCACCCGGGACAGGGAATCACTGAAGCTTTCTTT | TRBD1 | TRBJ1-1 | TRBV7-8 | NA
CASSHELAGGPETQYF | TGTGCCAGCAGCCACGAACTAGCGGGGGGGCCGGAGACCCAGTACTTC | TRBD2 | TRBJ2-5 | TRBV4-2 | NA
CASSGRGLQETQYF | TGTGCCAGCTCCGGGCGGGGACTCCAAGAGACCCAGTACTTC | NA | TRBJ2-5 | TRBV5-5 | NA
CASSLRYPTGGSYGYTF | TGTGCCAGCAGCCTTCGGTACCCAACAGGGGGTTCCTATGGCTACACCTTC | TRBD1 | TRBJ1-2 | TRBV27 | NA
CASVSGGDTGELFF | TGTGCCAGCGTTTCCGGGGGGGACACCGGGGAGCTGTTTTTT | TRBD2 | TRBJ2-2 | TRBV6-5 | NA
CASSHVVNTEAFF | TGTGCCAGCAGCCATGTAGTGAACACTGAAGCTTTCTTT | NA | TRBJ1-1 | TRBV4-2 | NA
CASSYRATGGTGELFF | TGTGCCAGCAGTTACCGCGCCACAGGGGGCACCGGGGAGCTGTTTTTT | TRBD1 | TRBJ2-2 | TRBV6-6 | NA
CASLGQTNTEAFF | TGTGCCAGCCTAGGACAGACGAACACTGAAGCTTTCTTT | NA | TRBJ1-1 | TRBV19 | NA
CASSSFGGQYGYTF | TGTGCCAGCAGCTCCTTTGGAGGACAGTATGGCTACACCTTC | NA | TRBJ1-2 | TRBV5-8 | NA
CSVRTGDSYEQYF | TGCAGCGTGAGGACAGGCGACTCCTACGAGCAGTACTTC | TRBD1 | TRBJ2-7 | TRBV29-1 | NA
CASSVGPLGQGYGYTF | TGTGCCAGCAGCGTAGGTCCCCTGGGACAGGGCTATGGCTACACCTTC | TRBD1 | TRBJ1-2 | TRBV9 | NA
CASSLGTVGEQFF | TGTGCCAGCAGCTTAGGGACAGTAGGTGAGCAGTTCTTC | NA | TRBJ2-1 | TRBV11-2 | NA
CASSLTGDNEQFF | TGTGCCAGTAGCTTAACAGGGGACAATGAGCAGTTCTTC | TRBD1 | TRBJ2-1 | TRBV19 | NA
CASSLPGSTTYEQYF | TGTGCCAGCAGCTTACCGGGTTCCACCACCTACGAGCAGTACTTC | NA | TRBJ2-7 | TRBV5-4 | NA
CASSHPGQGNEQYF | TGCGCCAGCAGCCACCCGGGACAGGGAAACGAGCAGTACTTC | TRBD1 | TRBJ2-7 | TRBV4-1 | NA
CASSLSAGGLDTQYF | TGCGCCAGCAGCCTATCCGCGGGGGGCCTCGATACGCAGTATTTT | TRBD2 | TRBJ2-3 | TRBV4-1 | once